Below, one TCR beta chain is given with its context. Its antigen remains unidentified. Trimming pared 2 bases from V and 0 bases from J, leaving 14 bases between. The CDR3 covers 17 residues. CDR1 and CDR2 from the germline V gene are MNHEY and SMNVEV (reference sequence). The sample belongs to a study of T cells in Graves' hyperthyroidism and ophthalmopathy. Overall study results and limits: Patients with ophthalmopathy were separated from those with stable hyperthyroidism by a 13 V-J model. Ophthalmopathy was identified by the model a median approximately 6.4 months ahead of onset.

Amplification targeted TCR beta CDR3 regions from RNA transcripts. First-round RT-PCR targeting the TCR CDR3 was performed with the HTBI primer set. TCRdb re-called the multiplex PCR reads with MiXCR, one entry per CDR3 protein. The sample contains about 350,000 distinct CDR3 sequences, around 18% of which appear only once. Material: blood. This chain joins TRBV27 and TRBJ1-5; a possible D gene is TRBD1 (5 bases). The sequence was collected from a woman in her forties with Graves' ophthalmopathy. For the CDR3, the DNA is TGTGCCAGCAGTTTACCTGGGGCAGTACATAGCAATCAGCCCCAGCATTTT. This encodes CASSLPGAVHSNQPQHF.